The 11 T cell receptor beta chains reported below all come from one sample, sequenced in a study of early T cells in non-severe SARS-CoV-2 infection. TCRdb ran MiXCR on the 5' RACE reads and lists one entry per CDR3 protein. The table has around 44,000 distinct CDR3 sequences, 8.5% to 10% seen once. Source material: whole blood. The source of these receptors is an adult who was a healthcare worker with PCR-confirmed SARS-CoV-2 infection or an uninfected control (not recorded which).

This clonotype was seen more than once but under ten times. The chain carries TRBV6-1 and TRBJ2-2, with D uncertain. The CDR3 length is 11 residues. Germline V lookup: CDR1 MNHNS, CDR2 SASEGT. V was shortened by 6 bases and J by 7 bases, with 6 bases between the two germline ends. CDR3 sequence: CASSEFGELFF. CDR3 coding DNA: TGTGCCAGCAGCGAGTTCGGGGAGCTGTTTTTT.

This chain links TRBV9 with TRBJ2-7, with TRBD1 identical over 7 bases. Germline lookup yields CDR1 SGDLS and CDR2 YYNGEE. This CDR3 is 13 amino acids long. V dropped 3 bases and J dropped 2; count of bases not matched to a gene: 2. In nucleotides, the CDR3 is TGTGCCAGCAGCGCCCAGGGGGCCTACGAGCAGTACTTC. This gives the protein CASSAQGAYEQYF.

The chain combines TRBV19 with TRBJ1-5; D is uncertain. V dropped 2 bases and J dropped 1 base, with 6 bases sitting between them. From germline, CDR1 is LNHDA and CDR2 SQIVND (reference sequence). The CDR3 is made up of 14 amino acids. Written as DNA, the CDR3 is TGTGCCAGTAGTATATACTTCAGCAATCAGCCCCAGCATTTT. Its protein is CASSIYFSNQPQHF.

This clonotype occurred many times. CDR3: CASSPHPYQETQYF. The CDR3 DNA reads TGTGCCAGCAGCCCGCATCCCTACCAAGAGACCCAGTACTTC. V gene TRBV4-2 combines with J gene TRBJ2-5; D unclear. Trimming took off 4 bases at V and 0 bases at J, with 9 bases between the two ends. The germline V gene encodes CDR1 LGHNA and CDR2 YNFKEQ. This CDR3 region has 14 residues.

J is TRBJ1-1 and V is TRBV12-3 or TRBV12-4, with 9 bases fitting TRBD1. CDR3 length: 16 amino acids. Trimming removed 8 bases from V and 0 bases from J; junction bases left unmatched: 10. Written as DNA, the CDR3 is TGTGCCAGCCCTACACAGGACAGGGGATTGAACACTGAAGCTTTCTTT. This sequence encodes CASPTQDRGLNTEAFF.

This clonotype has at least ten counts. The rearrangement links TRBV10-1 to TRBJ2-3; 7 positions agree with TRBD2. The ends lost 0 bases at V and 3 bases at J; junction bases unmatched: 6. The CDR3 has 16 residues. Germline values: CDR1 WNHNN, CDR2 SYGVQD (reference sequence). In DNA form, the CDR3 reads TGCGCCAGCAGTGAGTCAAGGGGAGGGTCGACAGATACGCAGTATTTT. Translated: CASSESRGGSTDTQYF.

This clonotype has ten or more counts. The chain joins TRBV29-1 to TRBJ1-5; possible D gene TRBD1, 5 bases. CDR3 length: 11 residues. Germline CDR1 is SQVTM and CDR2 is ANQGSEA. Trimming took off 4 bases at V and 14 bases at J, with 15 bases between the two ends. The DNA of the CDR3 is TGCAGCGTTGTCAACGGGGGGGTGGAGCATTTT. Its protein product is CSVVNGGVEHF.

The chain couples TRBV7-9 to TRBJ1-1; 7 positions match TRBD1. Germline CDR1 and CDR2: SEHNR and FQNEAQ (reference sequence). V was clipped by 10 bases and J by 0 bases; unmatched bases: 8. The CDR3 loop spans 14 amino acids. CDR3 in DNA: TGTGCCACCAGACAGGGATTCATGAACACTGAAGCTTTCTTT. Translation gives CATRQGFMNTEAFF.

The genes are TRBV11-1 and TRBJ2-1; possible D gene TRBD1, 7 bases. The CDR3 is 15 amino acids. The V gene lost 0 bases and the J gene lost 4 bases, with 10 bases spanning the gap. CDR1 is SGHAT, CDR2 FQDESV, per germline (reference sequence). The CDR3 region is CASSLAAGGYNEQFF. The DNA for the CDR3 is TGTGCCAGCAGCTTAGCGGCAGGGGGGTACAATGAGCAGTTCTTC.

The chain uses TRBV29-1 and TRBJ1-1; TRBD1 is a possible D gene (5 bases). Germline V lookup: CDR1 SQVTM, CDR2 ANQGSEA. V was pared by 5 bases and J by 5 bases, with 9 bases between. This CDR3 contains 11 residues. The CDR3: CSVPRGTEAFF. Written as DNA, the CDR3 is TGCAGCGTTCCTAGGGGTACTGAAGCTTTCTTT. Based on the CDR3 plus reference TRBV29-1 and TRBJ1-1, the full variable domain is SAVISQKPSRDICQRGTSLTIQCQVDSQVTMMFWYRQQPGQSLTLIATANQGSEATYESGFVIDKFPISRPNLTFSTLTVSNMSPEDSSIYLCSVPRGTEAFFGQGTRLTVV.

The chain couples TRBV7-8 to TRBJ2-1, with a weak D call TRBD1 (6 bases). This CDR3 spans 12 amino acids. With 6 bases removed from V and 9 bases from J, the gap between germline ends came to 12 bases. Germline V lookup: CDR1 SGHVS, CDR2 FQNEAQ. The CDR3 reads CASRQTGSEQFF. CDR3 sequence (DNA): TGTGCCAGCAGGCAAACAGGGAGTGAGCAGTTCTTC.